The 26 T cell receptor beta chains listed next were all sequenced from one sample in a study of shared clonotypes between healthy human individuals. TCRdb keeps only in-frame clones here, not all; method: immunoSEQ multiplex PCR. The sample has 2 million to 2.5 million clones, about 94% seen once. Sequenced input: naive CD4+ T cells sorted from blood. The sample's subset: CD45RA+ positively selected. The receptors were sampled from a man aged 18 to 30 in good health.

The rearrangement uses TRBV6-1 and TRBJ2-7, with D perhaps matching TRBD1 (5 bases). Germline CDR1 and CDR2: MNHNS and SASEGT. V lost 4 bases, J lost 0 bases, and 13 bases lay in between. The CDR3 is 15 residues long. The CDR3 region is CASSVGPVGSYEQYF. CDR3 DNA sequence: TGTGCCAGCAGTGTGGGGCCGGTCGGCTCCTACGAGCAGTACTTC.

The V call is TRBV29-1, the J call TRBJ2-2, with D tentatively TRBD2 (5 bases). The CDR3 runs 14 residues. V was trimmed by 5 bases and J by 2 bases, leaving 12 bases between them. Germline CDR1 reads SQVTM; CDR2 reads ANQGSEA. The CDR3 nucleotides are TGCAGCGTTATGGGAGCTTTTAACACCGGGGAGCTGTTTTTT. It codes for CSVMGAFNTGELFF.

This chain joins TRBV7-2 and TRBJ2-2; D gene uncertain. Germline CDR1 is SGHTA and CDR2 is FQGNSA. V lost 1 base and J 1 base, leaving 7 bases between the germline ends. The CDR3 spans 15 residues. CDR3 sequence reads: CASSLEKGNTGELFF. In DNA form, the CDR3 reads TGTGCCAGCAGCTTAGAGAAGGGGAACACCGGGGAGCTGTTTTTT.

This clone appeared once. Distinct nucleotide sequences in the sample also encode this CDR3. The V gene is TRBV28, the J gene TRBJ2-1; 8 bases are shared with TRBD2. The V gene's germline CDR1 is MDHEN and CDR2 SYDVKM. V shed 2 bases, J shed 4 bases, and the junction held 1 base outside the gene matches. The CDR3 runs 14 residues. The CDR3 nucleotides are TGTGCCAGCAGTTTAGCGGGGGGTTACAATGAGCAGTTCTTC. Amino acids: CASSLAGGYNEQFF.

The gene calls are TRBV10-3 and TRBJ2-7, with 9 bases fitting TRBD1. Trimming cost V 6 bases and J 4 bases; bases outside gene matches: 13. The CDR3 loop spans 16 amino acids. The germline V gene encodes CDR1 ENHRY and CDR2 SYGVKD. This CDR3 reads CAISATSGTGPYEQYF. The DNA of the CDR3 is TGTGCCATCAGCGCCACTTCCGGGACAGGGCCTTACGAGCAGTACTTC.

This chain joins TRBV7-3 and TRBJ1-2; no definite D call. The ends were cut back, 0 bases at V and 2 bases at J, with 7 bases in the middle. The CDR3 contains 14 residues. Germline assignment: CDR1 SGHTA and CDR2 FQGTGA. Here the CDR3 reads CASSLTPGNYGYTF. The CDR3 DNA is TGTGCCAGCAGCTTAACGCCCGGGAACTATGGCTACACCTTC.

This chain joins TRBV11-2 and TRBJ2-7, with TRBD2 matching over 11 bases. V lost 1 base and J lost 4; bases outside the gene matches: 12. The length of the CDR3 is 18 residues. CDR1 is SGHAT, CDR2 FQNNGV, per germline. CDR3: CASSLVRPATSGDYEQYF. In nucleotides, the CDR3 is TGTGCCAGCAGCTTAGTTCGACCGGCGACTAGCGGGGATTACGAGCAGTACTTC.

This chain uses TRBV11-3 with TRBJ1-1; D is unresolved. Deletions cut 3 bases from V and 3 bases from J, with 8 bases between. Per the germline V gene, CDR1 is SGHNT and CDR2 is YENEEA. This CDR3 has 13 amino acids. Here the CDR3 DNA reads TGTGCCAGCAGCTTTCAGAGGGACACTGAAGCTTTCTTT. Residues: CASSFQRDTEAFF.

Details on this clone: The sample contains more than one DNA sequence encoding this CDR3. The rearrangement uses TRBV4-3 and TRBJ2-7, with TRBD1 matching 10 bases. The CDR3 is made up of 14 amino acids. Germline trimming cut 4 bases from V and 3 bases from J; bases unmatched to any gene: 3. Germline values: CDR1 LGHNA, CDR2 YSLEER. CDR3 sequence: CASSRGQGSYEQYF. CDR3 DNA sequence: TGCGCCAGCAGCCGGGGACAGGGGAGCTACGAGCAGTACTTC.

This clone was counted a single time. The CDR3 bases are TGTGCCAGTAGTATAGATCTGAGGGAGACACTGCATTTT. This sequence encodes CASSIDLRETLHF. The chain has TRBV19 and TRBJ1-5; D remains unclear. The CDR3 loop spans 13 amino acids. Trimming stripped 0 bases from V and 15 bases from J, with 15 bases between. Germline V lookup: CDR1 LNHDA, CDR2 SQIVND (reference sequence).

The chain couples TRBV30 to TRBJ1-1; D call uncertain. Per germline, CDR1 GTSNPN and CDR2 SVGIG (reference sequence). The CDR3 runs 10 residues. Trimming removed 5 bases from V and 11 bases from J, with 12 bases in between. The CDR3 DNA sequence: TGTGCCTGGGGCCGGGGTATCGCTTTCTTT. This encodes CAWGRGIAFF.

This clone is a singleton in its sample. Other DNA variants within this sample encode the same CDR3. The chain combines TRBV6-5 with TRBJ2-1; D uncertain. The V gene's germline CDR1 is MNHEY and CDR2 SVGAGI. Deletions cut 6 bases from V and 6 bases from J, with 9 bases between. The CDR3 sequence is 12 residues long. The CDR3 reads CASSRTGNEQFF. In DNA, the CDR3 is TGTGCCAGCAGCCGGACGGGCAATGAGCAGTTCTTC.

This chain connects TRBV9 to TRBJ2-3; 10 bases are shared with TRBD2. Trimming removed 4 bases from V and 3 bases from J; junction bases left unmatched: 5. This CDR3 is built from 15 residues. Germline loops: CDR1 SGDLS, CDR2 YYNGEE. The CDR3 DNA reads TGTGCCAGCAGCCTTGGACTAGCGGCTACAGATACGCAGTATTTT. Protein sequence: CASSLGLAATDTQYF.

The CDR3 reads CASKSGTGPATNEKLFF. The CDR3 DNA sequence: TGTGCCAGTAAATCCGGGACAGGGCCTGCAACTAATGAAAAACTGTTTTTT. The genes are TRBV19 and TRBJ1-4; TRBD1 matches at 9 bases. The CDR3 spans 17 residues. J lost 0 bases, V lost 7 bases, and 9 bases had no gene match. Germline V gene data show CDR1 as LNHDA and CDR2 as SQIVND (reference sequence).

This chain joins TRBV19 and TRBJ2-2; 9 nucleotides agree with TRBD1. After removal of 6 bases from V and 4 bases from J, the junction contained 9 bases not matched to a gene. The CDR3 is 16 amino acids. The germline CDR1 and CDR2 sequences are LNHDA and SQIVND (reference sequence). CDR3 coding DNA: TGTGCCAGTAGCCGGTTAGGGACAGGGAGCACCGGGGAGCTGTTTTTT. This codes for CASSRLGTGSTGELFF.

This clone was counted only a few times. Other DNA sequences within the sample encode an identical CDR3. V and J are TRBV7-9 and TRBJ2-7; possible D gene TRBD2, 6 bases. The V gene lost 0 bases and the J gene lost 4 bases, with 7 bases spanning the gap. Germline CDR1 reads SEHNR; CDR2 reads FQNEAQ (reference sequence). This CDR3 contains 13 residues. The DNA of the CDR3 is TGTGCCAGCAGCTTAGCGGGAGGTTACGAGCAGTACTTC. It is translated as CASSLAGGYEQYF.

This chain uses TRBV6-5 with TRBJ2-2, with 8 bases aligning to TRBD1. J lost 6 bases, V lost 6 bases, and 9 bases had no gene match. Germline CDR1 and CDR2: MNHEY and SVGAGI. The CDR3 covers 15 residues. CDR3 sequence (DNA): TGTGCCAGCAGAGGCCGGACAGGGCGGGCCGGGGAGCTGTTTTTT. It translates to CASRGRTGRAGELFF.

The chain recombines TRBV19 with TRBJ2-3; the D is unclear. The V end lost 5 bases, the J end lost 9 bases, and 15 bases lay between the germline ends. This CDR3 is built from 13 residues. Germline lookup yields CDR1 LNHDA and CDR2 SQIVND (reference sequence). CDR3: CASSPSGPETQYF. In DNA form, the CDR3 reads TGTGCCAGTAGTCCCTCCGGGCCGGAGACGCAGTATTTT.

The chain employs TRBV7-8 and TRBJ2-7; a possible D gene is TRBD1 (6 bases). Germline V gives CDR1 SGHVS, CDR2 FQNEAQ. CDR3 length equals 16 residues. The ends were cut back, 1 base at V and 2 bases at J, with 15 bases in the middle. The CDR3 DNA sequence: TGTGCCAGCAGCTTAGGGACAGCCCATGGAGCCTACGAGCAGTACTTC. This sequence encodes CASSLGTAHGAYEQYF.

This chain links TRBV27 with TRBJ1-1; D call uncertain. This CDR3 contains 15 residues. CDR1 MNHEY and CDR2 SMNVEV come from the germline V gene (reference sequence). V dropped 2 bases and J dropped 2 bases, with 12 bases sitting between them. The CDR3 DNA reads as TGTGCCAGCAGTTTAAAGGCAGCCCCCAACACTGAAGCTTTCTTT. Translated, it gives CASSLKAAPNTEAFF.

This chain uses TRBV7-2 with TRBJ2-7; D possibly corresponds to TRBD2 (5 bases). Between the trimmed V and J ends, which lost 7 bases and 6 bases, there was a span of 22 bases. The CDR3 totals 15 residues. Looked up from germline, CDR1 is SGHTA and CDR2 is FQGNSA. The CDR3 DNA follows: TGTGCCAGCACCTCCCGGGCGGGCAGCCCCGCCGAGCAGTACTTC. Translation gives CASTSRAGSPAEQYF.

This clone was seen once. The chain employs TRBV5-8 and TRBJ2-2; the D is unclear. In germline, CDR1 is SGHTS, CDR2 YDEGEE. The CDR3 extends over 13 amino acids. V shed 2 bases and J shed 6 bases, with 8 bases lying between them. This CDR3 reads CASSFLPPGELFF. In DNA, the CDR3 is TGTGCCAGCAGCTTTCTTCCCCCCGGGGAGCTGTTTTTT.

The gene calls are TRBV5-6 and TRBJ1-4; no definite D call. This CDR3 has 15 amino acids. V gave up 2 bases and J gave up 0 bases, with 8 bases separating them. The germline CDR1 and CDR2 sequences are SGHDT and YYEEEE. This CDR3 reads CASSFKGTTNEKLFF. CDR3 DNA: TGTGCCAGCAGCTTTAAAGGGACAACTAATGAAAAACTGTTTTTT.

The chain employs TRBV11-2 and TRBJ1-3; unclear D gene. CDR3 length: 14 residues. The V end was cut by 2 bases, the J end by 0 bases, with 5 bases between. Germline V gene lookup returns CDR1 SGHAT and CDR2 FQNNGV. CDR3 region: CASSLRFSGNTIYF. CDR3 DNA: TGTGCCAGCAGCTTAAGGTTCTCTGGAAACACCATATATTTT.

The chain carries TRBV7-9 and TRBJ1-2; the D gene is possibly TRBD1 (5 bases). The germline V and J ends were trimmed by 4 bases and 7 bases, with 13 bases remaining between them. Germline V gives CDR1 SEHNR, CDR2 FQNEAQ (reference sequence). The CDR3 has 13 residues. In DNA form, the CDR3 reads TGTGCCAGCAGCTCCCAGGGTTATGCTGGCTACACCTTC. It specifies CASSSQGYAGYTF.

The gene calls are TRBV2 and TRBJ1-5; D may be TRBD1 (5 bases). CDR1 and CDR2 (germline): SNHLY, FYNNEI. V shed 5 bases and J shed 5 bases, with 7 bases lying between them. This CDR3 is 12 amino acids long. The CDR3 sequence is CASSTQDQPQHF. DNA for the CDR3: TGTGCCAGCAGTACACAGGATCAGCCCCAGCATTTT.